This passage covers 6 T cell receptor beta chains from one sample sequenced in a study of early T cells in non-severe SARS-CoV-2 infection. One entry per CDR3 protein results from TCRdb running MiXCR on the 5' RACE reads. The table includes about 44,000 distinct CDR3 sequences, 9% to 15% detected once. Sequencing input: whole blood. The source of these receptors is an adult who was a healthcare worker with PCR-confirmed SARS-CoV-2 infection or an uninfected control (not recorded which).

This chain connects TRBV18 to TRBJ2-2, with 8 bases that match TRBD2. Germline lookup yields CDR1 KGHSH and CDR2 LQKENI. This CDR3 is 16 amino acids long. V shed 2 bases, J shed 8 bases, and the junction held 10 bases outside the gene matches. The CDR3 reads CASSPKQRGPSGELFF. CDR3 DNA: TGTGCCAGCTCACCAAAACAGCGGGGGCCATCGGGGGAGCTGTTTTTT.

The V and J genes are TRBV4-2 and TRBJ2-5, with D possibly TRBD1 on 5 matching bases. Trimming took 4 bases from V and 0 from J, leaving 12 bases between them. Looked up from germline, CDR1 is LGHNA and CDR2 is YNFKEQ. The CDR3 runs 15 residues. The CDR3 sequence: CASSPSSGNQETQYF. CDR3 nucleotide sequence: TGTGCCAGCAGCCCAAGCTCAGGGAACCAAGAGACCCAGTACTTC.

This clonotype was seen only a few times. CDR3 amino acids: CASSTSETQYF. The CDR3 region has the DNA TGTGCCAGCAGTACGTCAGAGACCCAGTACTTC. The chain employs TRBV6-6 and TRBJ2-5; no firm D call. V lost 5 bases and J 4 bases, leaving 5 bases between the germline ends. This CDR3 spans 11 amino acids. Germline V gives CDR1 MNHNY, CDR2 SVGAGI (reference sequence).

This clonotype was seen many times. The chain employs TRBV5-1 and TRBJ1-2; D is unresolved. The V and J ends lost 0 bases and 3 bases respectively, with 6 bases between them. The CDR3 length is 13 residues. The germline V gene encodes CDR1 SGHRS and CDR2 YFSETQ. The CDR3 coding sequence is TGCGCCAGCAGCTTGGGCGTTTACTATGGCTACACCTTC. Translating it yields CASSLGVYYGYTF.

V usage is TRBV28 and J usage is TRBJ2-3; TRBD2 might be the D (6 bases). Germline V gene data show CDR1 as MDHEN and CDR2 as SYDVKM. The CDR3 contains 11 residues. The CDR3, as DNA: TGTGGCTCGGGAGTAACAGATACGCAGTATTTT. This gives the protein CGSGVTDTQYF.

CDR3 amino acids: CASGDSGAYNEQFF. CDR3 in DNA: TGTGCCAGCGGGGACAGCGGGGCCTACAATGAGCAGTTCTTC. The rearrangement links TRBV6-2 or TRBV6-3 to TRBJ2-1; D tentatively fits TRBD1 or TRBD2 (7 bases each). Germline assignment: CDR1 MNHEY and CDR2 SVGEGT. CDR3 length: 14 amino acids. The V end was cut by 8 bases, the J end by 2 bases, with 13 bases between.